This T cell receptor (beta chain) is from a study of spatial heterogeneity in lung cancer. Study-wide background: Detection consistently yielded more beta chains than alpha chains. For tumor regions, TCR transcript counts showed a strong correlation with a T cell module score derived from matched bulk RNA-seq.

Study-wide results and limits: The study found that expanded intratumoral alpha and beta TCR counts tracked tumor mutation counts.

TCRdb analysed the 5' RACE reads with MiXCR anew, one entry per CDR3 protein. The sample shows roughly 1,200 distinct CDR3 sequences, about 29% of them seen only once. Time point indicated: sample taken at primary tumor resection. Samples came from about 72 TRACERx patients with untreated early-stage lung cancer. Tumor, nontumor lung or frozen PBMC supplied whole RNA, sequenced without sorting. The CDR3 spans 17 residues. Germline V CDR1 and CDR2: MGHRA, YSYEKL. The junction had 13 bases not matched to a gene; V was cut back by 0 bases and J by 7 bases. This clonotype has a handful of counts. Antigen: not known. Because this beta chain is a stray read in a library intended to capture alpha chains, its abundance should not be given much weight.

The sample consisted of lung tumor tissue, taken at surgery. This clonotype was sampled from a male donor with early-stage non-small cell lung cancer. The gene calls are TRBV4-1 and TRBJ2-3, with TRBD1 matching 7 bases. The chain's CDR3 is CASSQDNYRDRYNTQYF. In nucleotides, the CDR3 is TGCGCCAGCAGCCAAGACAATTACCGGGACAGATATAATACGCAGTATTTT.